Listed here are 26 T cell receptor beta chains from one sample, sequenced in a study of OX40 agonist ivuxolimab in advanced cancers. TCRdb keeps only in-frame clones here, not all; method: immunoSEQ multiplex PCR. Found here are over 100,000 clones, 80% to 90% of them singletons; the top ten hold around 0.57%. The sample in question was CD4+ or CD8+ T cells sorted from blood, obtained in a trial of the OX40 agonist ivuxolimab. The source of these receptors is an adult with an advanced solid tumor such as melanoma, head and neck, liver or kidney cancer.

This clone was picked up a small number of times. The J gene is TRBJ2-7, the V gene TRBV10-2; 9 positions match TRBD2. CDR3 size: 15 residues. With 6 bases clipped from V and 3 bases from J, the junction kept 9 bases outside the gene matches. CDR1 is WSHSY, CDR2 SAAADI, per germline. The CDR3 sequence: CASRFSGGVIYEQYF. The CDR3 DNA follows: TGCGCCAGCAGATTTAGCGGGGGTGTAATCTACGAGCAGTACTTC.

This chain connects TRBV5-6 to TRBJ1-1, with D maybe TRBD1 (5 bases). The germline V and J ends were trimmed by 4 bases and 1 base, with 14 bases remaining between them. The germline V gene encodes CDR1 SGHDT and CDR2 YYEEEE. The CDR3 totals 15 residues. CDR3 sequence reads: CASSMGRGWNTEAFF. The CDR3 nucleotides are TGTGCCAGCAGCATGGGAAGGGGTTGGAACACTGAAGCTTTCTTT.

The chain recombines TRBV4-2 with TRBJ2-3; D not resolved. This CDR3 comprises 15 residues. Trimming stripped 1 base from V and 5 bases from J, with 13 bases between. Germline CDR1 reads LGHNA; CDR2 reads YNFKEQ. This CDR3 is CASSQVRPLGDTQYF. CDR3 nucleotides: TGTGCCAGCAGCCAAGTCCGCCCCTTGGGAGATACGCAGTATTTT.

This chain links TRBV4-3 with TRBJ2-1, with 8 bases matching TRBD1. This CDR3 spans 15 amino acids. The J segment lost 6 bases and the V segment lost 1 base, leaving 5 bases of the junction unmatched. In germline, CDR1 is LGHNA, CDR2 YSLEER. CDR3 sequence (DNA): TGCGCCAGCAGCCAAGGGACAGGGTACGCCAATGAGCAGTTCTTC. This encodes CASSQGTGYANEQFF.

The chain uses TRBV29-1 and TRBJ1-5; D remains ambiguous. Trimming removed 4 bases from V and 5 bases from J, with 15 bases in between. The germline gives CDR1 SQVTM, CDR2 ANQGSEA. The CDR3 has 14 residues. For the CDR3, the DNA is TGCAGCGTTGCTTCTGCCTCGGGCGATCAGCCCCAGCATTTT. It is translated as CSVASASGDQPQHF.

The chain combines TRBV19 with TRBJ2-1, with D possibly called TRBD1 or TRBD2 (5 bases each). The CDR3 contains 12 residues. Between the trimmed V and J ends, which lost 0 bases and 16 bases, there was a span of 13 bases. The germline V gene has CDR1 LNHDA and CDR2 SQIVND (reference sequence). In DNA, the CDR3 is TGTGCCAGTAGTATAGATCGGGACCCAGTTTTCTTC. This sequence encodes CASSIDRDPVFF.

This clone was seen once. This chain connects TRBV6-1 to TRBJ2-3, with no clear D. Germline values: CDR1 MNHNS, CDR2 SASEGT. CDR3 length: 12 residues. CDR3 protein: CAQCPSTDTQYF. Written as DNA, the CDR3 is TGTGCACAGTGCCCGAGCACAGATACGCAGTATTTT.

J is TRBJ1-1 and V is TRBV15, with D possibly being TRBD1 (5 bases). Germline CDR1 is LNHNV and CDR2 is YYDKDF (reference sequence). The CDR3 is made up of 14 amino acids. The V and J ends lost 8 bases and 6 bases respectively, with 19 bases between them. The CDR3 nucleotides are TGTGCCACCGGACTCAGGGTCTCGTTATCTGAAGCTTTCTTT. Amino acid sequence: CATGLRVSLSEAFF. Looking up the rest from reference TRBV15 and TRBJ1-1 gives the full variable domain: DAMVIQNPRYQVTQFGKPVTLSCSQTLNHNVMYWYQQKSSQAPKLLFHYYDKDFNNEADTPDNFQSRRPNTSFCFLDIRSPGLGDTAMYLCATGLRVSLSEAFFGQGTRLTVV.

The chain is built from TRBV6-6 and TRBJ2-7; 8 nucleotides line up with TRBD1. Losses at the gene ends were 0 bases for V and 0 bases for J; bases not matched to a gene: 4. The germline gives CDR1 MNHNY, CDR2 SVGAGI (reference sequence). The CDR3 loop spans 16 amino acids. The CDR3 is CASSYSRDRSSYEQYF. The DNA of the CDR3 is TGTGCCAGCAGTTACTCGCGGGACAGGAGCTCCTACGAGCAGTACTTC.

The chain recombines TRBV6-5 with TRBJ2-1, with 10 bases aligning to TRBD2. Per germline, CDR1 MNHEY and CDR2 SVGAGI. The CDR3 has 15 residues. J gave up 5 bases and V 2 bases, and 3 bases lay outside the gene matches. The CDR3 region is CASSYIAGGDNEQFF. Written as DNA, the CDR3 is TGTGCCAGCAGTTACATAGCGGGGGGCGACAATGAGCAGTTCTTC.

This clone was counted a single time. The chain has TRBV9 and TRBJ2-5; D is tentatively TRBD1 or TRBD2 (5 bases each). CDR1 is SGDLS and CDR2 is YYNGEE in the germline V gene. The CDR3 is 15 residues long. V lost 0 bases, J lost 4 bases, and 13 bases lay in between. CDR3 loop: CASSVAAGGGETQYF. The CDR3 nucleotides read TGTGCCAGCAGCGTAGCGGCAGGTGGGGGAGAGACCCAGTACTTC.

This clone was counted at least ten times. The CDR3 nucleotides read TGTGCCAGCTCATTAGAGCAAAGGTCTAGTCAGCCCCAGCATTTT. Its protein is CASSLEQRSSQPQHF. The rearrangement uses TRBV18 and TRBJ1-5; no firm D call. Germline V gives CDR1 KGHSH, CDR2 LQKENI. Trimming took 5 bases from V and 6 from J, leaving 17 bases between them. The length of the CDR3 is 15 residues.

The V and J genes are TRBV13 and TRBJ1-1; D is undetermined. The V gene lost 3 bases and the J gene lost 1 base, with 6 bases spanning the gap. CDR1 and CDR2 from the germline V gene are PRHDT and FYEKMQ (reference sequence). The CDR3 is made up of 13 amino acids. In DNA form, the CDR3 reads TGTGCCAGCAGCTTCCCCCAGAACACTGAAGCTTTCTTT. It encodes CASSFPQNTEAFF.

This chain links TRBV18 with TRBJ2-1, with a weak D call TRBD2 (6 bases). The germline V and J ends were trimmed by 4 bases and 8 bases, with 12 bases remaining between them. This CDR3 is 13 amino acids long. Germline-derived CDR1 and CDR2 are KGHSH and LQKENI. The CDR3 sequence: CASSRGVADEQFF. The CDR3 DNA sequence: TGTGCCAGCTCACGGGGGGTAGCCGATGAGCAGTTCTTC.

V is TRBV6-5 and J is TRBJ1-5; D remains ambiguous. The CDR3 is 14 amino acids. The germline V gene has CDR1 MNHEY and CDR2 SVGAGI. Trimming took off 6 bases at V and 1 base at J, with 10 bases between the two ends. The CDR3 sequence: CASRGVGSNQPQHF. As DNA, the CDR3 is TGTGCCAGCAGAGGTGTGGGGAGCAATCAGCCCCAGCATTTT.

The CDR3 sequence is CASSLGPLFGEQYGYTF. The CDR3 nucleotides read TGTGCCAGCAGCTTAGGTCCACTCTTCGGGGAACAATATGGCTACACCTTC. The chain couples TRBV7-2 to TRBJ1-2; no clear D gene. The germline CDR1 and CDR2 sequences are SGHTA and FQGNSA. Trimming shortened V by 1 base and J by 5 bases, and 20 bases separated the two germline ends. The CDR3 is 17 residues long.

The gene calls are TRBV30 and TRBJ1-5; 9 positions match TRBD1. V lost 5 bases to trimming and J lost 3 bases; unmatched junction nucleotides: 2. The CDR3 contains 13 residues. CDR1 is GTSNPN and CDR2 is SVGIG in the germline V gene (reference sequence). CDR3 coding DNA: TGTGCCTGGGGGACAGGGTACAATCAGCCCCAGCATTTT. Its protein is CAWGTGYNQPQHF.

The CDR3 protein is CASARASGEETQYF. The CDR3 DNA follows: TGTGCCAGTGCCCGGGCTAGCGGAGAGGAGACCCAGTACTTC. The chain is built from TRBV19 and TRBJ2-5, with 7 bases matching TRBD2. The ends lost 8 bases at V and 5 bases at J; junction bases unmatched: 11. CDR3 size: 14 residues. The V gene's germline CDR1 is LNHDA and CDR2 SQIVND (reference sequence).

V is TRBV30 and J is TRBJ2-2; TRBD2 matches 9 bases. Germline CDR1 and CDR2: GTSNPN and SVGIG (reference sequence). V lost 3 bases, J lost 2 bases, and 4 bases stayed unmatched. The CDR3 length is 15 residues. CDR3 sequence (DNA): TGTGCCTGGAGCACTAGCGGGTTTAACACCGGGGAGCTGTTTTTT. Protein sequence: CAWSTSGFNTGELFF.

The chain uses TRBV7-2 and TRBJ1-2, with 9 bases that match TRBD1. CDR1 is SGHTA, CDR2 FQGNSA, per germline. This CDR3 contains 15 residues. Germline trimming cut 1 base from V and 8 bases from J; bases unmatched to any gene: 8. CDR3 residues: CASSLVGQGDWGYTF. In DNA form, the CDR3 reads TGTGCCAGCAGCTTAGTGGGACAGGGTGATTGGGGCTACACCTTC. Full variable domain (rest looked up from reference TRBV7-2 and TRBJ1-2): GAGVSQSPSNKVTEKGKDVELRCDPISGHTALYWYRQSLGQGLEFLIYFQGNSAPDKSGLPSDRFSAERTGGSVSTLTIQRTQQEDSAVYLCASSLVGQGDWGYTFGSGTRLTVV.

V gene TRBV15 combines with J gene TRBJ1-4; TRBD1 is a possible D gene (5 bases). Trimming took off 1 base at V and 5 bases at J, with 8 bases between the two ends. Germline V gene sequence: CDR1 LNHNV, CDR2 YYDKDF (reference sequence). The CDR3 runs 14 residues. The CDR3 nucleotides read TGTGCCACCAGCAGAGGAAGGGGAAATGAAAAACTGTTTTTT. Residues: CATSRGRGNEKLFF.

As for this clone: The CDR3 end shows no conserved phenylalanine or tryptophan, and so a read error is likely. It is unclear where the CDR3 begins or ends on the DNA, so no DNA is shown, and the CDR3 is as TCRdb lists it. V is TRBV21-1 and J is TRBJ1-5. TRBV21-1 has pseudogene status. The CDR3 contains 9 residues when both ends are counted. The CDR3 loop reads CASSKAFKV.

This chain links TRBV29-1 with TRBJ2-5; TRBD2 aligns across 10 bases. There are 16 residues in the CDR3. Germline-derived CDR1 and CDR2 are SQVTM and ANQGSEA. V lost 3 bases, J lost 3 bases, and 10 bases stayed unmatched. This CDR3 reads CSVDALAGATEETQYF. The CDR3 DNA reads as TGCAGCGTTGACGCCCTAGCGGGGGCGACCGAAGAGACCCAGTACTTC.

The chain has TRBV28 and TRBJ2-7; 9 bases fit TRBD1. V gave up 7 bases and J gave up 3 bases; unmatched junction bases: 7. This CDR3 is 14 amino acids long. Looked up from germline, CDR1 is MDHEN and CDR2 is SYDVKM. The CDR3 here is CASNSGTGIYEQYF. As DNA, the CDR3 is TGTGCCAGCAACTCCGGGACAGGGATCTACGAGCAGTACTTC.

This chain joins TRBV19 and TRBJ1-6; D is undetermined. This CDR3 has 16 amino acids. From germline, CDR1 is LNHDA and CDR2 SQIVND (reference sequence). The V end was cut by 3 bases, the J end by 2 bases, with 11 bases between. CDR3 nucleotide sequence: TGTGCCAGTAGTATTTCGAAGGGAACCTATAATTCACCCCTCCACTTT. It is translated as CASSISKGTYNSPLHF. The whole variable domain, filled in from reference TRBV19 and TRBJ1-6, reads DGGITQSPKYLFRKEGQNVTLSCEQNLNHDAMYWYRQDPGQGLRLIYYSQIVNDFQKGDIAEGYSVSREKKESFPLTVTSAQKNPTAFYLCASSISKGTYNSPLHFGNGTRLTVT.

This chain connects TRBV29-1 to TRBJ2-7; D is possibly TRBD1 (6 bases). From germline, CDR1 is SQVTM and CDR2 ANQGSEA. Trimming left V 0 bases short and J 3 bases short, with 6 bases between. CDR3 length: 12 residues. The CDR3 DNA follows: TGCAGCGTTGAAGAGACAGGCTACGAGCAGTACTTC. This gives the protein CSVEETGYEQYF.